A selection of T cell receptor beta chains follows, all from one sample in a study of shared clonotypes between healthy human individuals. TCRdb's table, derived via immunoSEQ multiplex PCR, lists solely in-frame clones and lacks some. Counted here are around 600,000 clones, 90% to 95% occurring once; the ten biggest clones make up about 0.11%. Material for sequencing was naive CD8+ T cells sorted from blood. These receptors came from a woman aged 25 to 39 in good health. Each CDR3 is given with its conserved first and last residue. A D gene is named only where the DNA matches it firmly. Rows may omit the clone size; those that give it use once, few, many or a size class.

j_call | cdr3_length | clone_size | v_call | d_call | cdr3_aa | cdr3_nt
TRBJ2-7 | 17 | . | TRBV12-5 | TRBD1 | CALISGQEPLLTYEQYF | TGTGCCCTGATTTCGGGACAGGAGCCCCTTCTGACCTACGAGCAGTACTTC
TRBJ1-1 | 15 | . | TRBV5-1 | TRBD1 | CASSLAQGGTAEAFF | TGCGCCAGCAGCTTGGCCCAGGGGGGGACGGCTGAAGCTTTCTTT
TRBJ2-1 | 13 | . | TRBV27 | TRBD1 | CATDRVSYNEQFF | TGTGCCACCGACAGGGTATCCTACAATGAGCAGTTCTTC
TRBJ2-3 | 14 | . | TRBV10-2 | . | CASSEGRGTDTQYF | TGCGCCAGCAGTGAGGGCCGAGGGACAGATACGCAGTATTTT
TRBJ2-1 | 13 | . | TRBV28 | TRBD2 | CASVTPSGPGRFF | TGTGCCAGCGTTACCCCTAGCGGACCTGGGCGGTTCTTC
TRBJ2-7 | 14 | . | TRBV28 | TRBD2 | CASSLVGEGYEQYF | TGTGCCAGCAGTTTGGTGGGGGAGGGCTACGAGCAGTACTTC
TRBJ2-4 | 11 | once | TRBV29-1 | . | CSVERRNIQYF | TGCAGCGTCGAACGGCGGAACATTCAGTACTTC
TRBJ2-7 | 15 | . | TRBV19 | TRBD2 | CASSLRLAAVYEQYF | TGTGCCAGTTCTCTGAGGCTAGCGGCGGTCTACGAGCAGTACTTC
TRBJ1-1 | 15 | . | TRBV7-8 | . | CASSPPDGVNTEAFF | TGTGCCAGCAGCCCCCCGGACGGAGTGAACACTGAAGCTTTCTTT
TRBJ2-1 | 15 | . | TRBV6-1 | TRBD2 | CASSFRAGRAYEQFF | TGTGCCAGCAGCTTCAGGGCCGGGAGGGCGTATGAGCAGTTCTTC
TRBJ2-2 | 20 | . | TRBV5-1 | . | CASSLDDGTIYTKNTGELFF | TGCGCCAGCAGCTTAGACGATGGGACCATATATACAAAGAACACCGGGGAGCTGTTTTTT
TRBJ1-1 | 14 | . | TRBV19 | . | CASYDGGVNTEAFF | TGTGCCAGTTACGACGGGGGGGTGAACACTGAAGCTTTCTTT
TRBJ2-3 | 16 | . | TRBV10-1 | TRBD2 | CASSAPGGLGTDTQYF | TGCGCCAGCAGTGCCCCGGGAGGGCTTGGCACAGATACGCAGTATTTT
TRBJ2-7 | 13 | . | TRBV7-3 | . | CASSLSPGLEQYF | TGTGCCAGCAGCTTAAGTCCCGGGCTGGAGCAGTACTTC
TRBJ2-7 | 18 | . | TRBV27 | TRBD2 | CASSAIGLAGGLSYEQYF | TGTGCCAGCAGTGCTATAGGACTAGCGGGAGGGCTATCCTACGAGCAGTACTTC
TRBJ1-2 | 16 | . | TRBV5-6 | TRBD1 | CASSGPEGQGPYGYTF | TGTGCCAGCAGCGGGCCCGAGGGACAGGGACCGTATGGCTACACCTTC
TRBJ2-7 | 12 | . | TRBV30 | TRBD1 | CAWSTGGYEQYF | TGTGCCTGGAGTACAGGGGGGTACGAGCAGTACTTC
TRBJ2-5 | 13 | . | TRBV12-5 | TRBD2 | CASGLYGGRAQYF | TGTGCTAGTGGTTTGTATGGCGGGAGGGCCCAGTACTTC
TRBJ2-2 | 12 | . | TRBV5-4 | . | CASSLFRDELFF | TGTGCCAGCAGCTTGTTTCGGGATGAGCTGTTTTTT
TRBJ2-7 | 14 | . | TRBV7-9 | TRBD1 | CASSLADDRVEQYF | TGTGCCAGCAGCTTAGCAGACGACAGGGTCGAGCAGTACTTC
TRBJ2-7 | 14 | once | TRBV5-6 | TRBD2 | CASSFWGGDHEQYF | TGTGCCAGCAGCTTTTGGGGAGGGGACCACGAGCAGTACTTC
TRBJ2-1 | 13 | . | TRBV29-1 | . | CSAGPNSYNEQFF | TGCAGCGCTGGACCGAATTCGTACAATGAGCAGTTCTTC
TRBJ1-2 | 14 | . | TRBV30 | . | CAWSEFDSSCGYTF | TGTGCCTGGAGTGAATTCGACAGTTCGTGTGGCTACACCTTC
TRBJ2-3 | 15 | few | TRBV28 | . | CASNVRGFITDTQYF | TGTGCCAGCAATGTGAGGGGGTTCATCACAGATACGCAGTATTTT
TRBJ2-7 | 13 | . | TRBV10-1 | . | CASSDGLGYEQYF | TGCGCCAGCAGTGACGGGTTAGGCTACGAGCAGTACTTC
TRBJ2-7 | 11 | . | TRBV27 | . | CASRYLYEQYF | TGTGCCAGCAGATACCTCTACGAGCAGTACTTC
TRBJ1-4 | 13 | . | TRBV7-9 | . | CATEGFTNEKLFF | TGTGCCACAGAAGGGTTTACTAATGAAAAACTGTTTTTT
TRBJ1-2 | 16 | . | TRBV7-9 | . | CASTSTIQEANYGYTF | TGTGCCAGCACCTCAACTATACAAGAAGCTAACTATGGCTACACCTTC
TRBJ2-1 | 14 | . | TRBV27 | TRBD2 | CASSALAGDNEQFF | TGTGCCAGCAGTGCTCTAGCGGGGGACAATGAGCAGTTCTTC
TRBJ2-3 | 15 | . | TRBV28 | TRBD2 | CASSDGLAGTDTQYF | TGTGCCAGCAGCGATGGACTAGCGGGCACAGATACGCAGTATTTT
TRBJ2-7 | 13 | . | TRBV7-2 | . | CASSFGGASEQYF | TGTGCCAGCAGCTTTGGCGGGGCCTCCGAGCAGTACTTC
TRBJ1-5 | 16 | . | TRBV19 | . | CASSIESGYSNQPQHF | TGTGCCAGTAGTATAGAATCCGGATATAGCAATCAGCCCCAGCATTTT
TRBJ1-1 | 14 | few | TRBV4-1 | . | CASSQDLRNTEAFF | TGCGCCAGCAGCCAAGATCTGCGGAACACTGAAGCTTTCTTT
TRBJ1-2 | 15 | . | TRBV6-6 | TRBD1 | CASSHLGTGGRGYTF | TGTGCCAGCAGCCACCTCGGGACAGGGGGCCGGGGCTACACCTTC
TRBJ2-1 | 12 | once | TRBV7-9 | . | CASSPGNNEQFF | TGTGCCAGCAGCCCTGGGAACAATGAGCAGTTCTTC
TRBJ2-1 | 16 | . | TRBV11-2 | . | CASSLDLMRTYNEQFF | TGTGCCAGCAGCTTAGATCTTATGCGGACCTACAATGAGCAGTTCTTC
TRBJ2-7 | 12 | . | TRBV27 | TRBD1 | CASSRQGNEQYF | TGTGCCAGCAGCCGACAGGGCAACGAGCAGTACTTC
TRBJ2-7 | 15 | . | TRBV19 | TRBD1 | CASTDRAVNFHEQYF | TGTGCCAGTACGGACAGGGCGGTGAACTTCCACGAGCAGTACTTC
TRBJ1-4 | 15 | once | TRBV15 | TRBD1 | CATSRDGTGREKLFF | TGTGCCACCAGCAGAGATGGGACAGGGAGAGAAAAACTGTTTTTT
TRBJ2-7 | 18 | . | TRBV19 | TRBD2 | CASSTIRTSGSPGYEQYF | TGTGCCAGTAGTACCATCCGGACTAGCGGGAGCCCTGGCTACGAGCAGTACTTC
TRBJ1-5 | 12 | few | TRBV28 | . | CASSYGLQPQHF | TGTGCCAGCAGTTATGGGTTGCAGCCCCAGCATTTT
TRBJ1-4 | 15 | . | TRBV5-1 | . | CASSFRNLLSEKLFF | TGCGCCAGCAGCTTTAGGAACTTATTGTCAGAAAAACTGTTTTTT
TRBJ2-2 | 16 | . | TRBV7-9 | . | CASSLVQGRDTGELFF | TGTGCCAGCAGCTTAGTACAGGGGAGGGACACCGGGGAGCTGTTTTTT
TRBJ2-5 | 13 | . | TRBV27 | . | CASSLVQVGTQYF | TGTGCCAGCAGTTTAGTCCAGGTCGGGACCCAGTACTTC
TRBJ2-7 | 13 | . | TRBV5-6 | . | CASRAGISYEQYF | TGTGCCAGCAGGGCCGGGATATCCTACGAGCAGTACTTC
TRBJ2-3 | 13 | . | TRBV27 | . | CASSGSSTDTQYF | TGTGCCAGCAGCGGGTCAAGCACAGATACGCAGTATTTT
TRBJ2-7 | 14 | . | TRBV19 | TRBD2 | CASSIFLAGYEQYF | TGTGCCAGTAGTATTTTCCTAGCGGGCTACGAGCAGTACTTC
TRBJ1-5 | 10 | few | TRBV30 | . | CALTNQPQHF | TGTGCCTTGACCAATCAGCCCCAGCATTTT